What follows are 9 T cell receptor beta chains derived from one specimen sequenced in a study of cytomegalovirus exposure and HLA in healthy donors. PCR primers comprised 60 Vbeta and 13 Jbeta primers. The protocol was immunoSEQ multiplex PCR, while the TCRdb copy is restricted to in-frame clones and leaves out a portion. The sample shows approximately 160,000 clones, 70% to 80% of them seen only once. Material: PBMCs. These receptors all stem from a man in his forties or fifties in good health and CMV-seronegative.

The V call is TRBV7-3, the J call TRBJ2-1; the match to TRBD2 covers 12 bases. This CDR3 comprises 16 residues. V gave up 5 bases and J gave up 8 bases; unmatched junction bases: 10. Germline CDR1 SGHTA, CDR2 FQGTGA. CDR3 residues: CASSPRLAGVPDEQFF. In DNA, the CDR3 is TGTGCCAGCAGCCCACGACTAGCGGGAGTGCCGGATGAGCAGTTCTTC.

This rearrangement joins TRBV6-9 to TRBJ1-1; 7 bases fit TRBD1. Germline V gene lookup returns CDR1 MNHGY and CDR2 SVAAGI. This CDR3 has 17 residues. The J segment lost 0 bases and the V segment lost 0 bases, leaving 7 bases of the junction unmatched. In nucleotides, the CDR3 is TGTGCCAGCAGTTATTCGAGCCCCAGGGGGTTGAACACTGAAGCTTTCTTT. The encoded protein is CASSYSSPRGLNTEAFF.

This chain connects TRBV7-3 to TRBJ2-7; TRBD1 agrees at 7 bases. The CDR3 extends over 13 amino acids. Germline-derived CDR1 and CDR2 are SGHTA and FQGTGA. With V trimmed by 3 bases and J by 6 bases, 5 bases remained unmatched. The CDR3 sequence is CASSFDRDSEQYF. CDR3 bases: TGTGCCAGCAGCTTCGACAGGGACAGCGAGCAGTACTTC.

The V gene is TRBV30, the J gene TRBJ2-4; D is unclear. Germline values: CDR1 GTSNPN, CDR2 SVGIG (reference sequence). The germline V and J ends were trimmed by 5 bases and 9 bases, with 11 bases remaining between them. CDR3 size: 11 residues. CDR3 sequence (DNA): TGTGCCTGGCGCGCGGAGAGCATTCAGTACTTC. Translation gives CAWRAESIQYF.

This clone came up a few times. The chain has TRBV29-1 and TRBJ1-2; D remains unclear. Deletions cut 7 bases from V and 8 bases from J, with 20 bases between. The CDR3 loop spans 13 amino acids. CDR1 and CDR2 from the germline V gene are SQVTM and ANQGSEA. The DNA of the CDR3 is TGCAGCGCTTTGATTAGCACCCTTAACGGCTACACCTTC. It codes for CSALISTLNGYTF.

V usage is TRBV28 and J usage is TRBJ2-2; no clear D gene. Germline V gives CDR1 MDHEN, CDR2 SYDVKM. The V gene lost 7 bases and the J gene lost 4 bases, with 13 bases spanning the gap. The CDR3 sequence is 14 residues long. CDR3 DNA: TGTGCCAGCACCCCTTTAAGAGTCACCGGGGAGCTGTTTTTT. This codes for CASTPLRVTGELFF.

The DNA of the CDR3 is TGTGCCATCAGTGAGTCTCCAGGGGCTCCCTACGAGCAGTACTTC. Translation: CAISESPGAPYEQYF. The chain is built from TRBV10-3 and TRBJ2-7; tentative D call: TRBD1 (6 bases). Germline assignment: CDR1 ENHRY and CDR2 SYGVKD. This CDR3 contains 15 residues. The V gene lost 0 bases and the J gene lost 2 bases, with 11 bases spanning the gap.

DNA for the CDR3: TGCGCCAGCAGCGTGACCCCGGGACTAGCCCTTCATCACAATGAGCAGTTCTTC. Its translation: CASSVTPGLALHHNEQFF. The chain employs TRBV5-1 and TRBJ2-1; 9 bases align to TRBD2. The CDR3 extends over 18 amino acids. Germline CDR1 reads SGHRS; CDR2 reads YFSETQ. Germline trimming cut 4 bases from V and 5 bases from J; bases unmatched to any gene: 16.

This clone has more than one count but fewer than ten. The chain couples TRBV19 to TRBJ1-1; D may be TRBD1 (5 bases). CDR1 and CDR2 from the germline V gene are LNHDA and SQIVND (reference sequence). The ends were cut back, 2 bases at V and 2 bases at J, with 9 bases in the middle. The CDR3 consists of 14 residues. CDR3 residues: CASSIQGSNTEAFF. The CDR3 DNA reads as TGTGCCAGTAGTATACAGGGAAGCAACACTGAAGCTTTCTTT.